Listed here is a single TCR beta chain. The CDR3 spans 14 residues. CDR1 and CDR2 from the germline V gene are ENHRY and SYGVKD. The germline V and J ends were trimmed by 4 bases and 7 bases, with 14 bases remaining between them. Study processing details: Reference gene primer amplification gave estimated nucleated cell counts. Only in-frame clones appear in the TCRdb table, and some are missing; sequencing was by immunoSEQ multiplex PCR. From that table come the V and J calls and clone size; the DNA was used to work out D and trimming. The sample includes roughly 58,000 clones, roughly 84% of them seen just once. These data belong to a study of blood T cell repertoires in COVID-19. Study-level information: COVID-19 samples collected from the United States, Italy and Spain covered acute and convalescent phases. Sources were T cells, B-cell-depleted T cells, or PBMCs; the material itself was cDNA or gDNA.

This clonotype was sampled from a man in his 70s with active COVID-19. The material sequenced was peripheral blood. The chain links TRBV10-3 to TRBJ2-1; the D is unclear. CDR3 residues: CAISGQATRNEQFF. The DNA for the CDR3 is TGTGCCATCAGTGGCCAGGCCACCCGGAATGAGCAGTTCTTC.